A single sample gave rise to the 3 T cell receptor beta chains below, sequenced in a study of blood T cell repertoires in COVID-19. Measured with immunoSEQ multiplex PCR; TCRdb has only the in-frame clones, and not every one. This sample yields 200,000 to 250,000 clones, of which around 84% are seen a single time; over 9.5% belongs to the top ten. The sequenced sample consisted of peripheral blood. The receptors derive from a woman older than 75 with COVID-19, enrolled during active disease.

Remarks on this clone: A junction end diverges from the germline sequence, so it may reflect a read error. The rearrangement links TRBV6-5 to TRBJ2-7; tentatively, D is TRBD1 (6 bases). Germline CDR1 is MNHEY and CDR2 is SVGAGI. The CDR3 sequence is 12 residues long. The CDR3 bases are TGCACAACCCAGGGGTGGAACTACGAGCAGTACTTC. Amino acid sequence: CTTQGWNYEQYF.

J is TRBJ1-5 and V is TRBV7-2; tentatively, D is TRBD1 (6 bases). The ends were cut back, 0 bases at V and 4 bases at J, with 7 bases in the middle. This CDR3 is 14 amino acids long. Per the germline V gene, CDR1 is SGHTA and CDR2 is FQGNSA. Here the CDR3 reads CASSLAQGNQPQHF. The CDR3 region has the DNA TGTGCCAGCAGCTTAGCGCAGGGGAATCAGCCCCAGCATTTT.

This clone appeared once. The CDR3 DNA sequence: TGTGCCAGCAGCCCCACGACAGGGGCTAATCAGCCCCAGCATTTT. Translating gives CASSPTTGANQPQHF. The rearrangement links TRBV16 to TRBJ1-5, with TRBD1 matching over 8 bases. This CDR3 is built from 15 residues. Looked up from germline, CDR1 is KGHSY and CDR2 is FQNENV. V dropped 4 bases and J dropped 4; count of bases not matched to a gene: 6.